Sequencing of this T cell receptor (beta chain) was carried out in a study of blood T cells in healthy people across ages. Regarding the study as a whole: Getting older went along with TCR beta diversity per million T cells dropping roughly linearly. Conclusively comparing naive with antigen-experienced cells was impossible with unsorted PBMCs. Across samples, TCR beta diversity tracked strongly with naive T cell percentage.

The CDR3 has 15 residues. CDR1 and CDR2 from the germline V gene are DFQATT and SNEGSKA (reference sequence). V shed 4 bases, J shed 4 bases, and the junction held 12 bases outside the gene matches. The use of a sample-barcoded 5' primer and a J-beta primer mix characterized a second PCR of roughly 6 to 11 cycles. MiXCR was run by TCRdb on the 5' RACE reads, yielding one entry per CDR3 protein. Among 270,000 or so distinct CDR3 sequences listed, roughly 27% were seen once. Comments on this clonotype: Its antigen is as yet unknown.

The rearrangement joins TRBV20-1 to TRBJ2-7, with TRBD1 matching over 8 bases. This sequence originates from a woman in her 70s in good health. The specimen was blood. In DNA, the CDR3 is TGCAGTGCTAAGACAGGGGCCCAAACCCGTTACGAGCAGTACTTC. It codes for CSAKTGAQTRYEQYF.